These 20 T cell receptor beta chains originate from one sample sequenced in a study of blood T cell repertoires in COVID-19. Some clones are missing from TCRdb's copy, which holds only in-frame ones; the method was immunoSEQ multiplex PCR. The sample yields 150,000 to 200,000 clones, about nine tenths seen once. The sequenced sample consisted of peripheral blood. These receptors were obtained from a woman aged 25 to 45 with acute or convalescent COVID-19.

V is TRBV5-8 and J is TRBJ2-7, with 8 nucleotides matching TRBD2. The CDR3 runs to 15 residues. V dropped 5 bases and J dropped 4; count of bases not matched to a gene: 11. Per the germline V gene, CDR1 is SGHTS and CDR2 is YDEGEE. The CDR3, as DNA: TGTGCCAGCAGTTTGCAGGGTAGCGGGGATTACGAGCAGTACTTC. This encodes CASSLQGSGDYEQYF. Full variable domain (remainder filled in from reference TRBV5-8 and TRBJ2-7): EAGVTQSPTHLIKTRGQQATLRCSPISGHTSVYWYQQALGLGLQFLLWYDEGEERNRGNFPPRFSGRQFPNYSSELNVNALELEDSALYLCASSLQGSGDYEQYFGPGTRLTVT.

The genes are TRBV14 and TRBJ2-7; 7 bases are shared with TRBD2. The CDR3 is made up of 13 amino acids. The V segment lost 4 bases and the J segment 3 bases; nucleotides outside the gene matches: 3. The germline gives CDR1 SGHDN, CDR2 FVKESK. CDR3 coding DNA: TGTGCCAGCAGCCTCACTAGCGACTACGAGCAGTACTTC. Translation: CASSLTSDYEQYF.

This clone was recorded a few times. The chain joins TRBV20-1 to TRBJ1-6; D might be TRBD1 (5 bases). Germline CDR1 reads DFQATT; CDR2 reads SNEGSKA (reference sequence). Between the trimmed V and J ends, which lost 3 bases and 10 bases, there was a span of 13 bases. The CDR3 is 13 residues long. The CDR3 DNA is TGCAGTGCTAGTCCTCGGGGGGAATCACCCCTCCACTTT. Translated, it gives CSASPRGESPLHF.

This clone was detected only a few times. The chain employs TRBV25-1 and TRBJ2-1; D might be TRBD1 (5 bases). The ends were cut back, 7 bases at V and 6 bases at J, with 13 bases in the middle. The CDR3 loop spans 13 amino acids. CDR1 is MGHDK, CDR2 SYGVNS, per germline. The CDR3 reads CASMKGLTNEQFF. As DNA, the CDR3 is TGTGCCAGCATGAAGGGGTTGACCAATGAGCAGTTCTTC.

This sequence joins TRBV29-1 and TRBJ1-2; D call uncertain. Germline CDR1 is SQVTM and CDR2 is ANQGSEA. V was trimmed by 2 bases and J by 10 bases, leaving 14 bases between them. The CDR3 totals 12 residues. In DNA form, the CDR3 reads TGCAGCGTTGAAAGTAATAAGAGAGACTACACCTTC. Translated, it gives CSVESNKRDYTF.

Details on this clone: Mismatch with germline at one junction end may stem from a read error. V is TRBV6-5 and J is TRBJ1-1; unclear D gene. The CDR3 totals 12 residues. Germline-derived CDR1 and CDR2 are MNHEY and SVGAGI. The CDR3 DNA follows: TGTGCCAGCAGAAATCCCCCGATGAGGACTATCTTT. Its translation: CASRNPPMRTIF.

The chain carries TRBV27 and TRBJ2-7, with 7 bases fitting TRBD1. Unmatched junction bases numbered 3, after V lost 5 bases and J lost 5 bases. Germline V gene sequence: CDR1 MNHEY, CDR2 SMNVEV (reference sequence). The CDR3 contains 12 residues. The CDR3, as DNA: TGTGCCAGCAGTAGTACAGGGGACGAGCAGTACTTC. Amino acids: CASSSTGDEQYF.

The V call is TRBV11-2, the J call TRBJ2-3; unclear D gene. CDR1 and CDR2 (germline): SGHAT, FQNNGV. Deletions cut 4 bases from V and 3 bases from J, with 17 bases between. CDR3 length: 16 amino acids. CDR3 in DNA: TGTGCCAGCAGCTACGGTTCCGGAACGAGGACAGATACGCAGTATTTT. Its protein is CASSYGSGTRTDTQYF.

This clone has a handful of counts. The V and J genes are TRBV11-1 and TRBJ1-3; D remains unclear. The CDR3 extends over 14 amino acids. Germline assignment: CDR1 SGHAT and CDR2 FQDESV (reference sequence). Deletions cut 5 bases from V and 4 bases from J, with 12 bases between. CDR3 region: CASSRPGSGNTIYF. The CDR3 nucleotides are TGTGCCAGCAGCCGCCCGGGTTCGGGAAACACCATATATTTT.

The gene calls are TRBV6-5 and TRBJ1-5, with D possibly TRBD1 on 6 matching bases. Trimming pared 5 bases from V and 7 bases from J, leaving 12 bases between. The CDR3 consists of 13 residues. CDR1 is MNHEY and CDR2 is SVGAGI in the germline V gene. In nucleotides, the CDR3 is TGTGCCAGCAGTACGACAGGATCGCAGCCCCAGCATTTT. Translating it yields CASSTTGSQPQHF.

This chain joins TRBV5-1 and TRBJ2-2; 7 bases map to TRBD1. The CDR3 is 16 residues long. Germline CDR1 and CDR2: SGHRS and YFSETQ. The trim removed 6 bases at V and 5 bases at J, leaving 13 bases unmatched. CDR3 in DNA: TGCGCCAGCAATCCGCGATTAGGGGGCGAAACCGGGGAGCTGTTTTTT. Translating it yields CASNPRLGGETGELFF.

This rearrangement joins TRBV7-8 to TRBJ2-7; a possible D gene is TRBD1 (5 bases). The CDR3 length is 14 residues. V lost 4 bases to trimming and J lost 0 bases, with 10 bases between them. Germline CDR1 is SGHVS and CDR2 is FQNEAQ. CDR3 DNA: TGTGCCAGCAGCTCGATGACAGCCTCCTACGAGCAGTACTTC. Protein product: CASSSMTASYEQYF. Supplemented by reference TRBV7-8 and TRBJ2-7, the full variable domain reads GAGVSQSPRYKVAKRGQDVALRCDPISGHVSLFWYQQALGQGPEFLTYFQNEAQLDKSGLPSDRFFAERPEGSVSTLKIQRTQQEDSAVYLCASSSMTASYEQYFGPGTRLTVT.

This chain links TRBV5-4 with TRBJ1-6; TRBD1 matches at 11 bases. The V gene's germline CDR1 is SGHNT and CDR2 YYREEE (reference sequence). Trimming cost V 4 bases and J 10 bases; bases outside gene matches: 10. The CDR3 consists of 16 residues. CDR3 coding DNA: TGTGCCAGCAGCGACCGGACAGGGGGCAACGGATCACCCCTCCACTTT. Translation gives CASSDRTGGNGSPLHF.

In this sample, this clone turned up once. The V call is TRBV2, the J call TRBJ1-2; a possible D gene is TRBD1 (5 bases). There are 13 residues in the CDR3. Trimming pared 7 bases from V and 4 bases from J, leaving 13 bases between. CDR1 is SNHLY and CDR2 is FYNNEI in the germline V gene. The CDR3 region is CASTLSGGYGYTF. CDR3 nucleotides: TGTGCCAGCACCCTAAGCGGGGGCTATGGCTACACCTTC.

This clone has just a few counts. V gene TRBV20-1 combines with J gene TRBJ1-2; TRBD1 is a possible D gene (5 bases). CDR3 size: 11 residues. Trimming left V 5 bases short and J 5 bases short, with 9 bases between. Germline CDR1 DFQATT, CDR2 SNEGSKA (reference sequence). The DNA of the CDR3 is TGCAGTGCTGGCAGGGTTTATGGCTACACCTTC. Protein: CSAGRVYGYTF.

This clone was recorded once. V gene TRBV5-1 combines with J gene TRBJ2-2; D is possibly TRBD2 (7 bases). Germline V CDR1 and CDR2: SGHRS, YFSETQ. The CDR3 is 16 residues long. Trimming took off 1 base at V and 5 bases at J, with 15 bases between the two ends. The CDR3 region is CASSLYGGRGTGELFF. CDR3 nucleotide sequence: TGCGCCAGCAGCTTGTACGGGGGGCGTGGAACCGGGGAGCTGTTTTTT. The full variable domain, rest sourced from reference TRBV5-1 and TRBJ2-2, is KAGVTQTPRYLIKTRGQQVTLSCSPISGHRSVSWYQQTPGQGLQFLFEYFSETQRNKGNFPGRFSGRQFSNSRSEMNVSTLELGDSALYLCASSLYGGRGTGELFFGEGSRLTVL.

CDR3 sequence (DNA): TGTGCCAGCAGTTATCGCCCCCGGCTAGCGGGAGAGTACTTC. This gives the protein CASSYRPRLAGEYF. The rearrangement uses TRBV6-5 and TRBJ2-7, with 10 nucleotides matching TRBD2. Germline CDR1 reads MNHEY; CDR2 reads SVGAGI. There are 14 residues in the CDR3. Losses at the gene ends were 3 bases for V and 11 bases for J; bases not matched to a gene: 10.

J is TRBJ1-5 and V is TRBV6-5, with TRBD1 identical over 8 bases. With 6 bases clipped from V and 4 bases from J, the junction kept 5 bases outside the gene matches. CDR1 and CDR2 (germline): MNHEY, SVGAGI. The CDR3 sequence is 14 residues long. CDR3: CASSRGRWNQPQHF. DNA for the CDR3: TGTGCCAGCAGCAGGGGGCGATGGAATCAGCCCCAGCATTTT.

The chain is built from TRBV21-1 and TRBJ1-1; the D call of TRBD1 is as the table states it, not checked on the DNA. TRBV21-1 is labeled a pseudogene. The CDR3 contains 15 residues. Here the CDR3 reads CASSKYPKRGTEAFF. The CDR3 DNA reads TGTGCCAGCAGCAAATACCCAAAAAGGGGGACTGAAGCTTTCTTT.

The genes are TRBV5-1 and TRBJ2-1; D gene ambiguous. V was cut by 7 bases and J by 9 bases, with 11 bases left in between. Germline V gene sequence: CDR1 SGHRS, CDR2 YFSETQ. This CDR3 is built from 11 residues. CDR3 amino acids: CASGVLSEQFF. The CDR3 nucleotides are TGCGCCAGCGGAGTATTGAGTGAGCAGTTCTTC.